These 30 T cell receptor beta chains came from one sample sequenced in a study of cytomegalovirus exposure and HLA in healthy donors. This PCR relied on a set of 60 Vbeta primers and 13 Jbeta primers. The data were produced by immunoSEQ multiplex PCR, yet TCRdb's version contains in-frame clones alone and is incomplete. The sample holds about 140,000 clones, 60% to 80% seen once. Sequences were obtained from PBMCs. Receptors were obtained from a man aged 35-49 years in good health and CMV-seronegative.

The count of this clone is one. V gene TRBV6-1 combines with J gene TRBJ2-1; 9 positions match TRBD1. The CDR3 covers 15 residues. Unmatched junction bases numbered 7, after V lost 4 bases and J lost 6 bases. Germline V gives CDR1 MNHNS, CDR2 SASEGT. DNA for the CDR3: TGTGCCAGCAGTGGGGTGCGACAGGGGGTCAATGAGCAGTTCTTC. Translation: CASSGVRQGVNEQFF.

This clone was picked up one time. CDR3 loop: CASSRGTGGTEAFF. The CDR3 DNA sequence: TGCGCCAGCAGCAGGGGGACAGGGGGCACTGAAGCTTTCTTT. This chain joins TRBV5-1 and TRBJ1-1; 11 bases align to TRBD1. There are 14 residues in the CDR3. Losses at the gene ends were 4 bases for V and 4 bases for J; bases not matched to a gene: 3. Germline V gene sequence: CDR1 SGHRS, CDR2 YFSETQ.

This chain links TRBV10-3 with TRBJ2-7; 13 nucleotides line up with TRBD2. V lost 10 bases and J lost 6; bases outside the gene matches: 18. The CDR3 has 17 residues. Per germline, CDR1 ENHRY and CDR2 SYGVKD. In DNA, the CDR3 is TGTGCCACCACCTACGCCGGACTAGCGGGGGCCGGGGGCGAGCAGTACTTC. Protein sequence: CATTYAGLAGAGGEQYF.

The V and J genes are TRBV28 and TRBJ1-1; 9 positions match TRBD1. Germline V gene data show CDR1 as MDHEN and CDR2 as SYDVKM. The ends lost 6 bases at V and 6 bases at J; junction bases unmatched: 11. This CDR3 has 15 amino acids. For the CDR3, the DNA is TGTGCCAGCAGCCAAGACAGGGGGGCGTGGTCTGAAGCTTTCTTT. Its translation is CASSQDRGAWSEAFF.

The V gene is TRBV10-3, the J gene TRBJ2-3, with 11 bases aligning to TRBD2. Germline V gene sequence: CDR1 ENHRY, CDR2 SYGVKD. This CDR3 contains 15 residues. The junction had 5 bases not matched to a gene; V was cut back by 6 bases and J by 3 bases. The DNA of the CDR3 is TGTGCCATCAGCGCCACTAGCGGGGGTACAGATACGCAGTATTTT. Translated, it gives CAISATSGGTDTQYF.

CDR3 protein: CASSSQWSGRNIQYF. In DNA, the CDR3 is TGTGCCAGTAGTAGTCAGTGGTCGGGTAGGAACATTCAGTACTTC. The chain employs TRBV19 and TRBJ2-4; the D is unclear. CDR1 is LNHDA, CDR2 SQIVND, per germline (reference sequence). V dropped 4 bases and J dropped 7 bases, with 17 bases sitting between them. CDR3 length equals 15 residues.

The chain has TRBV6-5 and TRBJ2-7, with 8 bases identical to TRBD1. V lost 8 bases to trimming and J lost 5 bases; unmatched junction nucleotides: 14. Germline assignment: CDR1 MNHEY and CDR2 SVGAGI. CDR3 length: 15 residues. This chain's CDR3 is CASRDGGTGDNEQYF. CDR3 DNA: TGTGCCAGCCGCGATGGGGGGACAGGCGATAACGAGCAGTACTTC.

In DNA form, the CDR3 reads TGTGCCAGCAGCAAGACAGGGTCACCTGGAAACACCATATATTTT. This translates into CASSKTGSPGNTIYF. The J gene is TRBJ1-3, the V gene TRBV7-3; 7 nucleotides align to TRBD1. CDR3 length: 15 residues. Trimming removed 5 bases from V and 2 bases from J; junction bases left unmatched: 6. CDR1 and CDR2 (germline): SGHTA, FQGTGA.

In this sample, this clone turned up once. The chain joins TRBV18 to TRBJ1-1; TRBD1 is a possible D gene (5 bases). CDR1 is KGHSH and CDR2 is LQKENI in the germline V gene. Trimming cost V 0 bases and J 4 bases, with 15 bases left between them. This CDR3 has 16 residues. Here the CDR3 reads CASSPPGGVRGTEAFF. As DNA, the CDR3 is TGTGCCAGCTCACCACCCGGAGGGGTGAGGGGCACTGAAGCTTTCTTT.

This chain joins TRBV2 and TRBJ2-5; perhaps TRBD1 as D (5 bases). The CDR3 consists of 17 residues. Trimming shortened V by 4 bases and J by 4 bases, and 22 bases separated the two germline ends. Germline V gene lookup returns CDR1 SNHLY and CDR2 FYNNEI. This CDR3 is CASSGGSPSSIGETQYF. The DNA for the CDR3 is TGTGCCAGCAGTGGGGGCAGTCCGAGCTCTATTGGAGAGACCCAGTACTTC.

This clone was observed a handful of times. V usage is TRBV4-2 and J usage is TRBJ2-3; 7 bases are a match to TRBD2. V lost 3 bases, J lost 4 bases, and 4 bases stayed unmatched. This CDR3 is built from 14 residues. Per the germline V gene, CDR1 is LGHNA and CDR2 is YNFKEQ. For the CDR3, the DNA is TGTGCCAGCAGCCAGGGGCTAGCGGCAGATACGCAGTATTTT. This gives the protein CASSQGLAADTQYF.

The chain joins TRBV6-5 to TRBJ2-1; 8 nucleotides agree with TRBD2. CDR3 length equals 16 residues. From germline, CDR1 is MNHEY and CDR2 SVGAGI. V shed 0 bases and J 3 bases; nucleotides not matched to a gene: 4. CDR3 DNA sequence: TGTGCCAGCAGTTACTCTAGCGGGGCCGGCTACAATGAGCAGTTCTTC. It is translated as CASSYSSGAGYNEQFF.

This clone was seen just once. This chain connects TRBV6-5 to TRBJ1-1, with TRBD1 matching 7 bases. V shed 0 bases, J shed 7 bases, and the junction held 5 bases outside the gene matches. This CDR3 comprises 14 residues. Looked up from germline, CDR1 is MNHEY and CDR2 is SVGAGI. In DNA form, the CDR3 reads TGTGCCAGCAGTTACTCGTGGCAGGGGGGTGAAGCTTTCTTT. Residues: CASSYSWQGGEAFF.

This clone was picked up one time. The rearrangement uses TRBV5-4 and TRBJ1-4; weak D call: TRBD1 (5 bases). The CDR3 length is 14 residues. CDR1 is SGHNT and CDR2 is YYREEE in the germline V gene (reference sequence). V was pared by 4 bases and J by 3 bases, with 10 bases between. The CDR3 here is CASSQDKANEKLFF. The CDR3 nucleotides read TGTGCCAGCAGCCAGGACAAAGCTAATGAAAAACTGTTTTTT.

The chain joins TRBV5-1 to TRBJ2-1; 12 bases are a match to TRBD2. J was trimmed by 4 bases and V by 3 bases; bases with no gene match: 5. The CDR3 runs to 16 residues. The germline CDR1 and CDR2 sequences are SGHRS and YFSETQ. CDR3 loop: CASSSSGGAFYNEQFF. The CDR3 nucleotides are TGCGCCAGCAGCTCTAGCGGGGGGGCCTTTTACAATGAGCAGTTCTTC.

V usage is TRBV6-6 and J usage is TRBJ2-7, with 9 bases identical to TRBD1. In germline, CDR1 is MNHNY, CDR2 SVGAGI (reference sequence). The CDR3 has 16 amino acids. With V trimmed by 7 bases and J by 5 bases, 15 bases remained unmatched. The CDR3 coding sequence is TGTGCCAGCACTCTCCACCGGGGACAGGGAGAAAACGAGCAGTACTTC. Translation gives CASTLHRGQGENEQYF.

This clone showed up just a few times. As DNA, the CDR3 is TGCGCCAGCAGCTATACCACCGGTCTAGAAGAAAAACTGTTTTTT. Amino acid sequence: CASSYTTGLEEKLFF. The gene calls are TRBV5-1 and TRBJ1-4, with D uncertain. Germline V CDR1 and CDR2: SGHRS, YFSETQ. The length of the CDR3 is 15 residues. Deletions cut 3 bases from V and 8 bases from J, with 17 bases between.

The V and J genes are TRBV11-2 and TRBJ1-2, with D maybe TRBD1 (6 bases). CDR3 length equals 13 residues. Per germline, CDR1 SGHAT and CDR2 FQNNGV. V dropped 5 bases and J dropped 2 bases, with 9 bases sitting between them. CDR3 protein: CASSPDRNYGYTF. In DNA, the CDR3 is TGTGCCAGCAGCCCCGACAGGAACTATGGCTACACCTTC.

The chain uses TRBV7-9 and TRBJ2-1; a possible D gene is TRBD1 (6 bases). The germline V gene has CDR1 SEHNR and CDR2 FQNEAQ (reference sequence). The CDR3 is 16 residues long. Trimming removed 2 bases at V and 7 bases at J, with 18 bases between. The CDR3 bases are TGTGCCAGCAGCTTAATGCCAGGGGTCGTGACTAATGAGCAGTTCTTC. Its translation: CASSLMPGVVTNEQFF.

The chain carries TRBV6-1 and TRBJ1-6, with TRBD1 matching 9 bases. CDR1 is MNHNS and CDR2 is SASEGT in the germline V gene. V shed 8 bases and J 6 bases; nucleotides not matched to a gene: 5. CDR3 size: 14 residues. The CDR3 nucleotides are TGTGCCAGCTCGGGGGACAGGGTTAATTCACCCCTCCACTTT. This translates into CASSGDRVNSPLHF.

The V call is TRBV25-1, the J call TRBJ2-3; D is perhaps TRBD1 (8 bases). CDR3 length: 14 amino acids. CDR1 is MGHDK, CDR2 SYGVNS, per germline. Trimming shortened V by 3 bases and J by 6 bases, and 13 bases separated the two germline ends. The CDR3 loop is CASSDYRGGDTQYF. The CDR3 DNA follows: TGTGCCAGCAGTGATTACAGGGGGGGGGATACGCAGTATTTT.

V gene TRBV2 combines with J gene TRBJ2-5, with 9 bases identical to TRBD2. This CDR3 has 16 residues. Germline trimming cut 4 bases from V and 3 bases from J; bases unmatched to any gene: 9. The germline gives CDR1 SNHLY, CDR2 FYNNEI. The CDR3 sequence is CASSGTSSGVEETQYF. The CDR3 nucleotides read TGTGCCAGCAGTGGGACCTCTAGCGGGGTAGAAGAGACCCAGTACTTC.

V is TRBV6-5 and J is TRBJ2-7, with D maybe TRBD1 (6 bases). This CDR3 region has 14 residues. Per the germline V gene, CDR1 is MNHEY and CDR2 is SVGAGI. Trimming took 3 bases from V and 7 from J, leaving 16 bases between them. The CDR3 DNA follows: TGTGCCAGCAGTTATGGCAACAGGGCTGGGGAGCAGTACTTC. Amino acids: CASSYGNRAGEQYF.

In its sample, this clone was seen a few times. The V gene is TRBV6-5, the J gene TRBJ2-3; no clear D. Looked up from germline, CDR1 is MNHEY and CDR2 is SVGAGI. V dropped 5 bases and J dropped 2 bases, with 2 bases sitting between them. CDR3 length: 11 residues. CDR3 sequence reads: CASSHTDTQYF. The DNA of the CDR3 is TGTGCCAGCAGTCACACAGATACGCAGTATTTT.

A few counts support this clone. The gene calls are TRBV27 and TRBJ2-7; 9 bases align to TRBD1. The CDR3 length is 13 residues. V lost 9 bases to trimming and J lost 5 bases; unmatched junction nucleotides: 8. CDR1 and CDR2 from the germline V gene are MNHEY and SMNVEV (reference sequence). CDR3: CASSPGQGNEQYF. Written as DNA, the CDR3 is TGTGCCAGTTCTCCGGGACAGGGTAACGAGCAGTACTTC.

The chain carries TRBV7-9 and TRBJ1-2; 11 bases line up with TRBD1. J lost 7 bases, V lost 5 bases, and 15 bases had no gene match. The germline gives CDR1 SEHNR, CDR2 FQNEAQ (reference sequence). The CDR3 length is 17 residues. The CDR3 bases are TGTGCCAGCAGCCAAGGACAGGGGGCGGAAGGTGGAAGTGGCTACACCTTC. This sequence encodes CASSQGQGAEGGSGYTF.

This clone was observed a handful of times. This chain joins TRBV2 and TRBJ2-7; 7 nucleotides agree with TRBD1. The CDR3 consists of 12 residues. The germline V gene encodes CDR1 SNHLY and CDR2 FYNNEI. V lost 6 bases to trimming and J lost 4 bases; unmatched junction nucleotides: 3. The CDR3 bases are TGTGCCAGCAGAGAGACAGGGTACGAGCAGTACTTC. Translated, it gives CASRETGYEQYF.

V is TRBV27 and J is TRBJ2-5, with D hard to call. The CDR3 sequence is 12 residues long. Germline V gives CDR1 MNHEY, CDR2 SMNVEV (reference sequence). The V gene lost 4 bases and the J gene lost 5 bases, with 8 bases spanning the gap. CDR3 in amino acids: CASSSGRETQYF. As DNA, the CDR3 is TGTGCCAGCAGTTCGGGTAGGGAGACCCAGTACTTC.

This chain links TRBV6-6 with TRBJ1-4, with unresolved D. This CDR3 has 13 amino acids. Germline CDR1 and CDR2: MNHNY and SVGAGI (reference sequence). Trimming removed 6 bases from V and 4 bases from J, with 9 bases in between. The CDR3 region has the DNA TGTGCCAGCAGATATGGCCTTAATGAAAAACTGTTTTTT. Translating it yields CASRYGLNEKLFF.

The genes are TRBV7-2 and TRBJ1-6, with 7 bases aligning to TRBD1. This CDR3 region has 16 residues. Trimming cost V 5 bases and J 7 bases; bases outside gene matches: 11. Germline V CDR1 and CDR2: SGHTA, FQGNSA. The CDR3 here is CASSPQGILGNSPLHF. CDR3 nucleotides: TGTGCCAGCAGCCCACAGGGGATATTGGGCAATTCACCCCTCCACTTT.